What follows describes a single T cell receptor (beta chain). Antigen: not known. This sample is drawn from a study of cytomegalovirus exposure and HLA in healthy donors. Study-level points and caveats: The study had only CMV serostatus as immune exposure information. Later analysis indicated greater clonal expansion among HLA-associated TCR beta chains than among equally common other chains.

Germline V gene lookup returns CDR1 MGHRA and CDR2 YSYEKL. V shed 1 base and J shed 2 bases, with 15 bases lying between them. The CDR3 is made up of 16 amino acids. PCR involved 60 Vbeta and 13 Jbeta primers. Clones were read by immunoSEQ multiplex PCR, and TCRdb kept only the in-frame ones, dropping some. The data contain about 190,000 clones, approximately 80% of them singletons. The chain carries TRBV4-1 and TRBJ2-7; perhaps TRBD1 as D (6 bases). The TCR sequence derives from a boy aged 5 to 17 in good health and CMV-seronegative. Sequenced material: PBMCs. CDR3 amino acids: CASSQGSGHITYEQYF. The CDR3, as DNA: TGCGCCAGCAGCCAAGGGTCGGGACACATCACCTACGAGCAGTACTTC.